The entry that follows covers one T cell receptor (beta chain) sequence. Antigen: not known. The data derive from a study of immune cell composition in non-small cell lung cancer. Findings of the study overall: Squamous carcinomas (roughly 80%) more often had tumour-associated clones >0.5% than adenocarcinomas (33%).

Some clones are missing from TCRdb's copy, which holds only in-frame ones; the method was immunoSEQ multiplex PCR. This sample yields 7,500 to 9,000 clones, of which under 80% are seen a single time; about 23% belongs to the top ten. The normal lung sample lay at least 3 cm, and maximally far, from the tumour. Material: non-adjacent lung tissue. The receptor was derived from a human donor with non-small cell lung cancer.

Here the CDR3 reads CASSREGQETGELFF. CDR3 nucleotides: TGCGCCAGCAGCCGAGAGGGACAGGAGACCGGGGAGCTGTTTTTT. The rearrangement links TRBV5-1 to TRBJ2-2; 8 bases match TRBD1. The V and J ends lost 4 bases and 5 bases, in that order; junction bases with no gene match: 7. The CDR3 loop spans 15 amino acids. Germline CDR1 and CDR2: SGHRS and YFSETQ.